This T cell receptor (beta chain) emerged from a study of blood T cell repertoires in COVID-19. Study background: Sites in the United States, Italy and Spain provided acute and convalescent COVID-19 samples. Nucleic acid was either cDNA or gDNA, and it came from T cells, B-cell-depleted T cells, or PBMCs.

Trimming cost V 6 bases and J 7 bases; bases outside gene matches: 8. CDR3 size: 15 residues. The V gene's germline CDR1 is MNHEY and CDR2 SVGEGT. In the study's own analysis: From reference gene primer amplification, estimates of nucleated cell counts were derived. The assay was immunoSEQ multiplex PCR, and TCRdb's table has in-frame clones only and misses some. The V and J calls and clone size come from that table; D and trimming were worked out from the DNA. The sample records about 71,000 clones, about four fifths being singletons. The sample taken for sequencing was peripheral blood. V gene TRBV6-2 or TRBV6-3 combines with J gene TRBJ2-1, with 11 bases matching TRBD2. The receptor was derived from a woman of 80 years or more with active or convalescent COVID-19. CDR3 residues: CASSIAGGKGNEQFF. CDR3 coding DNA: TGTGCCAGCAGCATAGCGGGGGGGAAAGGGAATGAGCAGTTCTTC.